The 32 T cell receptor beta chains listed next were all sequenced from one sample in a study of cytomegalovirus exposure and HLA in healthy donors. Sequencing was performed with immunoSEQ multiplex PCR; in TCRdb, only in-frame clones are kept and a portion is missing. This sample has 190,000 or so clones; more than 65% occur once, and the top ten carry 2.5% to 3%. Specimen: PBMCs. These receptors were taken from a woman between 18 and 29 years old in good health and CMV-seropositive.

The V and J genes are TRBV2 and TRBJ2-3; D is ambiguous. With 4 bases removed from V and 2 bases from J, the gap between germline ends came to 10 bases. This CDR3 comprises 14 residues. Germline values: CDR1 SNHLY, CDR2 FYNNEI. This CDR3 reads CASSGRSYTDTQYF. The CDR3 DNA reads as TGTGCCAGCAGTGGTCGGTCCTACACAGATACGCAGTATTTT.

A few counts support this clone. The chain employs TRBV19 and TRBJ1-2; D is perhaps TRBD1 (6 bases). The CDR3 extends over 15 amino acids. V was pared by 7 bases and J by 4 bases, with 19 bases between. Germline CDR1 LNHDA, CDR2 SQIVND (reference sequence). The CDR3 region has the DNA TGTGCCAGTACCGCCTTTATGACCAGGGGCTATGGCTACACCTTC. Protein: CASTAFMTRGYGYTF.

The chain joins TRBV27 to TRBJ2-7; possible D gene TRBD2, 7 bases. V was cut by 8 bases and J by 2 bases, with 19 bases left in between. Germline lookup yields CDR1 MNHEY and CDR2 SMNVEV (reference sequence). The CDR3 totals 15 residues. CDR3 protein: CASSRGDTDTYEQYF. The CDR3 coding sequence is TGTGCCAGCTCCCGGGGGGACACTGATACCTACGAGCAGTACTTC.

The CDR3 bases are TGTGCCAGCAGCGTAGGAGCCTCCTATAATTCACCCCTCCACTTT. Translated, it gives CASSVGASYNSPLHF. The rearrangement links TRBV9 to TRBJ1-6; the D is unclear. There are 15 residues in the CDR3. Trimming stripped 0 bases from V and 0 bases from J, with 4 bases between. Germline values: CDR1 SGDLS, CDR2 YYNGEE.

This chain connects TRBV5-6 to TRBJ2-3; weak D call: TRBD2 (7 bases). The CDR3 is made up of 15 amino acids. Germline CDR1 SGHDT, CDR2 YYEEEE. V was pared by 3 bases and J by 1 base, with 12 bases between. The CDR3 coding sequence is TGTGCCAGCAGCTGGGGGGGCCGCGGCACAGATACGCAGTATTTT. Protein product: CASSWGGRGTDTQYF.

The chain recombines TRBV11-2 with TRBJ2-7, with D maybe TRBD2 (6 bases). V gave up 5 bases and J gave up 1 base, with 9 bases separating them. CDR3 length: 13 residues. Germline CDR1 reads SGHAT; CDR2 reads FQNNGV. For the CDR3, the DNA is TGTGCCAGCAGCCAAAGCGGGTCCTACGAGCAGTACTTC. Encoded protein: CASSQSGSYEQYF.

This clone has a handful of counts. The CDR3 bases are TGTGCCAGTAGTGTCCCTGGGGCGCCCTATGGCTACACCTTC. The encoded protein is CASSVPGAPYGYTF. The chain recombines TRBV19 with TRBJ1-2; TRBD1 is a possible D gene (5 bases). Trimming stripped 5 bases from V and 4 bases from J, with 14 bases between. Germline loops: CDR1 LNHDA, CDR2 SQIVND (reference sequence). The CDR3 has 14 amino acids.

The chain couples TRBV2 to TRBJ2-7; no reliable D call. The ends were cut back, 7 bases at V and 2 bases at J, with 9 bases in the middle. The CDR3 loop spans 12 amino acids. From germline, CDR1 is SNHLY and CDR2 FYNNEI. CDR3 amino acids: CASTAVTYEQYF. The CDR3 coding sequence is TGTGCCAGCACTGCGGTGACCTACGAGCAGTACTTC.

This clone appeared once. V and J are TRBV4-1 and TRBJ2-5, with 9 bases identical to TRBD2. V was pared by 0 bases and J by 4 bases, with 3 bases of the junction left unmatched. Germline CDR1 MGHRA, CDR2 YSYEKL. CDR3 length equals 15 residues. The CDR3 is CASSQDMREGETQYF. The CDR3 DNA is TGCGCCAGCAGCCAAGATATGCGGGAGGGAGAGACCCAGTACTTC.

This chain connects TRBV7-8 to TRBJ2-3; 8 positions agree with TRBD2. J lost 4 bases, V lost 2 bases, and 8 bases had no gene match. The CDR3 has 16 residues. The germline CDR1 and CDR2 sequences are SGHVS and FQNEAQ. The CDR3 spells CASSLLASGLPDTQYF. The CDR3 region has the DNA TGTGCCAGCAGCTTATTGGCTAGCGGGCTTCCAGATACGCAGTATTTT.

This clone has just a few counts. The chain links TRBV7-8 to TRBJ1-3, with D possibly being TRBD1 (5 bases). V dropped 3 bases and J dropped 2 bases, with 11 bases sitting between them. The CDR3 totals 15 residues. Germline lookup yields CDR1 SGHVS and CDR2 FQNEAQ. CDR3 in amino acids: CASSFGGKPGNTIYF. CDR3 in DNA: TGTGCCAGCAGCTTCGGGGGGAAGCCTGGAAACACCATATATTTT.

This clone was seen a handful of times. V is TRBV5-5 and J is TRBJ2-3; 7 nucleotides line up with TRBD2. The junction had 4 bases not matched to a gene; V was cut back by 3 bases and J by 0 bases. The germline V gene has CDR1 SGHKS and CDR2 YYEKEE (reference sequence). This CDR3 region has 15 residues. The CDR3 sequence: CASSSPSGSTDTQYF. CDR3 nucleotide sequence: TGTGCCAGCAGCTCCCCTAGCGGAAGCACAGATACGCAGTATTTT. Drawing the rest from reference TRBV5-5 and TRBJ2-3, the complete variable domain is DAGVTQSPTHLIKTRGQQVTLRCSPISGHKSVSWYQQVLGQGPQFIFQYYEKEERGRGNFPDRFSARQFPNYSSELNVNALLLGDSALYLCASSSPSGSTDTQYFGPGTRLTVL.

CDR3 amino acids: CASSLGGDPQETQYF. CDR3 sequence (DNA): TGTGCCAGCAGCCTCGGGGGGGACCCTCAAGAGACCCAGTACTTC. The V call is TRBV7-7, the J call TRBJ2-5, with 8 bases lining up with TRBD2. CDR1 SSHAT and CDR2 FNYEAQ come from the germline V gene (reference sequence). V lost 5 bases, J lost 2 bases, and 7 bases stayed unmatched. The CDR3 is made up of 15 amino acids.

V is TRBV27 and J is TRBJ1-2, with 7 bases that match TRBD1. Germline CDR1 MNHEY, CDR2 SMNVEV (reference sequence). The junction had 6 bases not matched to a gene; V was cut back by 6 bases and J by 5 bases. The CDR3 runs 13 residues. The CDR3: CASRPGTEYGYTF. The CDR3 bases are TGTGCCAGCAGACCCGGGACAGAATATGGCTACACCTTC.

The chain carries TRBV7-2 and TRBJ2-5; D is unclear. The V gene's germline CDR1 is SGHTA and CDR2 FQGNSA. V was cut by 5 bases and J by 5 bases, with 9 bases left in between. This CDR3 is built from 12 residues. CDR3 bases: TGTGCCAGCAGCCAAAACGAGGAGACCCAGTACTTC. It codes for CASSQNEETQYF.

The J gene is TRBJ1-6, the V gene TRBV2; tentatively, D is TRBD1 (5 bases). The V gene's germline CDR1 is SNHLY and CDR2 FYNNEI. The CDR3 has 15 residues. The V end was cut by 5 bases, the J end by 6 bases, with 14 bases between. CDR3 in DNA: TGTGCCAGCAGTCCCAGGACACCACTTAATTCACCCCTCCACTTT. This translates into CASSPRTPLNSPLHF.

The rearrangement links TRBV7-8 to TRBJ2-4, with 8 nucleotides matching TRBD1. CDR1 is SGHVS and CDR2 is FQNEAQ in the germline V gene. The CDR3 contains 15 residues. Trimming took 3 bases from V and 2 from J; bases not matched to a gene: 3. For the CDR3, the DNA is TGTGCCAGCAGCTTGGACAGGGCAACCAAAAACATTCAGTACTTC. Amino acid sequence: CASSLDRATKNIQYF. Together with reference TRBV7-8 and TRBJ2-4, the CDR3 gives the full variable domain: GAGVSQSPRYKVAKRGQDVALRCDPISGHVSLFWYQQALGQGPEFLTYFQNEAQLDKSGLPSDRFFAERPEGSVSTLKIQRTQQEDSAVYLCASSLDRATKNIQYFGAGTRLSVL.

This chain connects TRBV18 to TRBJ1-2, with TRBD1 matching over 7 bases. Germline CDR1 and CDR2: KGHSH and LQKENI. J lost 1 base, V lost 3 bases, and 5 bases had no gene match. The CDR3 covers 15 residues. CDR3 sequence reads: CASSPPGTVNYGYTF. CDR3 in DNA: TGTGCCAGCTCACCCCCCGGGACAGTTAACTATGGCTACACCTTC. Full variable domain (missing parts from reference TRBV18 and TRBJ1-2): NAGVMQNPRHLVRRRGQEARLRCSPMKGHSHVYWYRQLPEEGLKFMVYLQKENIIDESGMPKERFSAEFPKEGPSILRIQQVVRGDSAAYFCASSPPGTVNYGYTFGSGTRLTVV.

The CDR3 coding sequence is TGTGCCAGCAGTCCGGGACAGGGTCGTGATGGCTACACCTTC. This sequence encodes CASSPGQGRDGYTF. The gene calls are TRBV6-5 and TRBJ1-2; TRBD1 aligns across 9 bases. V gave up 5 bases and J gave up 6 bases; unmatched junction bases: 7. From germline, CDR1 is MNHEY and CDR2 SVGAGI. The CDR3 extends over 14 amino acids.

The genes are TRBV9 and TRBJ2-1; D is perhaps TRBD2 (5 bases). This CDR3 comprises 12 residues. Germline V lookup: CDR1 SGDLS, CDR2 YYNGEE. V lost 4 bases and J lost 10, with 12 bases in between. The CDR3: CASSTAAEEQFF. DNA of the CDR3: TGTGCCAGCAGCACAGCGGCGGAAGAGCAGTTCTTC.

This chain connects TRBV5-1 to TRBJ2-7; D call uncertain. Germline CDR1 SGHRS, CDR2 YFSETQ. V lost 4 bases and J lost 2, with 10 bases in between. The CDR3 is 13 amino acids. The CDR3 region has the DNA TGCGCCAGCAGCCCAGACAAAACCTACGAGCAGTACTTC. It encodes CASSPDKTYEQYF.

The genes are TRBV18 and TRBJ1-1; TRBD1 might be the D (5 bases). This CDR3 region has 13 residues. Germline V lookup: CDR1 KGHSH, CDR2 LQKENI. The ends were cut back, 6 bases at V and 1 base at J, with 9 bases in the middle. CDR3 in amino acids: CASSRGGNTEAFF. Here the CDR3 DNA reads TGTGCCAGCTCTCGCGGGGGGAACACTGAAGCTTTCTTT.

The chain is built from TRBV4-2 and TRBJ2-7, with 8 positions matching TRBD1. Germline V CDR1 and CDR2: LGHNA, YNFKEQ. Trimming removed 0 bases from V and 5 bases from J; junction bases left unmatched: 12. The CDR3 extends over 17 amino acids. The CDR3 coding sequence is TGTGCCAGCAGCCAAGATCGTGGGGACAGGTTTAAAAACGAGCAGTACTTC. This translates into CASSQDRGDRFKNEQYF.

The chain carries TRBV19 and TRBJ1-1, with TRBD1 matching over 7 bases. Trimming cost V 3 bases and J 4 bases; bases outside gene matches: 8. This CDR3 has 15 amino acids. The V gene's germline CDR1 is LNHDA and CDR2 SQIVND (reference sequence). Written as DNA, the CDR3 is TGTGCCAGTAGTATTAAGACAGGGCTCGGCACTGAAGCTTTCTTT. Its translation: CASSIKTGLGTEAFF. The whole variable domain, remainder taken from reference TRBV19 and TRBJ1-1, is DGGITQSPKYLFRKEGQNVTLSCEQNLNHDAMYWYRQDPGQGLRLIYYSQIVNDFQKGDIAEGYSVSREKKESFPLTVTSAQKNPTAFYLCASSIKTGLGTEAFFGQGTRLTVV.

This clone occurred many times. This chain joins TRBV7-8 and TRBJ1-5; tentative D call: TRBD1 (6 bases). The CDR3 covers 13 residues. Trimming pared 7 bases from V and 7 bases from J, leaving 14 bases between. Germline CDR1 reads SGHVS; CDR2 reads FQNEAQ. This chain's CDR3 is CASTADRTQPQHF. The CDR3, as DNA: TGTGCCAGCACCGCTGACAGGACCCAGCCCCAGCATTTT.

In nucleotides, the CDR3 is TGCGCCAGCAGCTTACCTGCGGGGACAGTCAACACCGGGGAGCTGTTTTTT. Its translation is CASSLPAGTVNTGELFF. The J gene is TRBJ2-2, the V gene TRBV5-1; D might be TRBD1 (7 bases). Germline loops: CDR1 SGHRS, CDR2 YFSETQ. Trimming left V 2 bases short and J 2 bases short, with 16 bases between. This CDR3 is built from 17 residues.

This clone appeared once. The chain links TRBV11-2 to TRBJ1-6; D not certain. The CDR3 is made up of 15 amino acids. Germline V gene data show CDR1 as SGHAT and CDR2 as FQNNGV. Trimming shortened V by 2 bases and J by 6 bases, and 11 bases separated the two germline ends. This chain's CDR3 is CASSLTEALNSPLHF. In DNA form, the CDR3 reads TGTGCCAGCAGCTTAACCGAAGCTCTTAATTCACCCCTCCACTTT.

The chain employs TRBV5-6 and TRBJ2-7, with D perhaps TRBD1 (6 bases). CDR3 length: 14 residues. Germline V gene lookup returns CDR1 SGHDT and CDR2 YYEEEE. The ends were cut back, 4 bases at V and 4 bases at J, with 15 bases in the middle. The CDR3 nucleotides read TGTGCCAGCAGCCCGATGGGGGCACTTTACGAGCAGTACTTC. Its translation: CASSPMGALYEQYF.

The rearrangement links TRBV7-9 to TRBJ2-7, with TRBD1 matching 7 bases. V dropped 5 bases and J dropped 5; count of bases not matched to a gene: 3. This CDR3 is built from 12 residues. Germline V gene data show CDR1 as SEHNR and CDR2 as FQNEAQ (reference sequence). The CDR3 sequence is CASSRTGDEQYF. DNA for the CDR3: TGTGCCAGCAGCCGAACAGGGGACGAGCAGTACTTC. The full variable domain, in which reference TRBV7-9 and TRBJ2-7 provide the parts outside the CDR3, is DTGVSQNPRHKITKRGQNVTFRCDPISEHNRLYWYRQTLGQGPEFLTYFQNEAQLEKSRLLSDRFSAERPKGSFSTLEIQRTEQGDSAMYLCASSRTGDEQYFGPGTRLTVT.

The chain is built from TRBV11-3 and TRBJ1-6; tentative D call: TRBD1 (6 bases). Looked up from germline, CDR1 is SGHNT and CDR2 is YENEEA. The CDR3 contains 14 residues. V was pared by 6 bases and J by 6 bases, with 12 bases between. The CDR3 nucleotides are TGTGCCAGCAGTGCCAGGGGTTCTAATTCACCCCTCCACTTT. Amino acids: CASSARGSNSPLHF. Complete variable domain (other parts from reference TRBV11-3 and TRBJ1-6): EAGVVQSPRYKIIEKKQPVAFWCNPISGHNTLYWYLQNLGQGPELLIRYENEEAVDDSQLPKDRFSAERLKGVDSTLKIQPAELGDSAVYLCASSARGSNSPLHFGNGTRLTVT.

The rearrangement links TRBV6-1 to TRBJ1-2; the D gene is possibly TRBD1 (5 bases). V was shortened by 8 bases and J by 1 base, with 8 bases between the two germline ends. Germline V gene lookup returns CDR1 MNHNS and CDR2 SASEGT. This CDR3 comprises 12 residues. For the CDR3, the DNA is TGTGCCAGCCCCAGGGTTAACTATGGCTACACCTTC. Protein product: CASPRVNYGYTF.

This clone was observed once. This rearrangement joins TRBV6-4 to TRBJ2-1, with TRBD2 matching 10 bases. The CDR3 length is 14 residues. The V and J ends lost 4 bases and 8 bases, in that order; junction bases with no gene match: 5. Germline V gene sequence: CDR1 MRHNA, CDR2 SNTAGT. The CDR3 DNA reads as TGTGCCAGCAGTGTTAGCGGGGGGACCGATGAGCAGTTCTTC. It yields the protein CASSVSGGTDEQFF.